Many counts were recorded for the clone carrying this T cell receptor (beta chain). The record originates from a study of T cells after yellow fever vaccination. The germline CDR1 and CDR2 sequences are DFQATT and SNEGSKA (reference sequence). CDR3 length: 12 amino acids. TCRdb used MiXCR to reprocess the 5' RACE reads, holding one entry per CDR3 protein. Among about 260,000 distinct CDR3 sequences, 10% to 15% were seen once, and the ten largest hold 0.4% to 0.55%. The TCR was taken from a man aged 25 to 40 who received the YFV17D yellow fever vaccine. V and J are TRBV20-1 and TRBJ1-1; TRBD1 matches 9 bases. Sequenced here: CD4+ T cells sorted from PBMCs, sampled 45 days after the yellow fever booster vaccination. This CDR3 reads CRATGGRAEAFF. The CDR3 DNA reads as TGCAGGGCGACAGGGGGTCGCGCTGAAGCTTTCTTT.